This TCR beta chain was recovered during a study of T-cell reconstitution after alpha-beta-depleted transplantation in children (dated by TCRdb to the mid-2010s). Regarding the study in general: T-cell immune reconstitution after TCRalphabeta/CD19-depleted allogeneic hematopoietic cell transplantation in children was quantitatively tracked in the study by means of TCR repertoire profiling.

Library preparation employed PCR. Sequencing was performed on an Illumina HiSeq 2500. TCR libraries were prepared with molecular barcoding, using unique molecular identifiers to normalize TCRbeta repertoire quantification. TCRdb trimmed the raw reads at Q25, called clones with MiXCR and kept productive beta chains. One record per CDR3 amino acid sequence lists the most common genes and DNA. In all, the sample holds more than 450,000 distinct CDR3 sequences, and approximately 20% of those were seen once. The ten top clones hold 2.5% to 4% of the sample. Trimming takes 0 bases from V and 1 base from J, and the germline ends sit 9 bases apart. The CDR3, from cysteine to phenylalanine, totals 15 residues. The retained sequence is limited to the CDR3, 45 bases, with the frame set at the first base. Via the germline V gene, CDR1 is MNHEY and CDR2 SVGAGI. This clonotype appeared many times. What antigen it recognizes has not been identified. No much larger clonotype is one base removed from it; base qualities were not supplied.

This specimen was PBMCs from the stem cell graft donor, taken from the stem cell graft. The sequence links TRBV6-5 to TRBJ2-5; the D gene remains uncertain. The receptor comes from a human donor who donated a stem cell graft to a child with acute lymphoblastic leukemia. CDR3 protein: CASSYSSNSQETQYF. The bases are TGTGCCAGCAGTTACTCCTCCAATTCCCAAGAGACCCAGTACTTC.